This TCR beta chain was captured by sequencing in a study of T cells expressing NK-cell markers. Turning to the study itself: With respect to HCMV, most of the eight sequenced donors were seropositive, and one was seronegative.

No DNA is given; TCRdb re-called the 5' RACE reads and lists each CDR3 protein once. Its clone listing holds about 6,000 distinct CDR3 sequences. Germline CDR1 and CDR2: KGHDR and SFDVKD. The CDR3 length is 17 residues. The sequenced sample was blood T cells: a sorted CD56 or NKG2C T cell subset, CD4+ or CD8+ T cells, or bulk PBMC T cells (not recorded which). This TCR came from a man in his late teens or twenties in good health. The chain couples TRBV24-1 to TRBJ2-1; TCRdb's D gene call, TRBD2, goes unchecked for lack of DNA. The CDR3 here is CATSDSLAGSSYNEQFF.